One sample yielded the 18 T cell receptor beta chains listed below, sequenced in a study of T-cell memory formation after mild COVID-19. TCRdb processed the 5' RACE reads anew with MiXCR; each CDR3 protein has one entry. This sample carries approximately 500,000 distinct CDR3 sequences, 20% to 25% of them seen once, and the ten largest clones take around 13%. The sequenced sample was PBMCs or a T cell subset sorted from them (not recorded which). All receptors come from an adult woman who had mild COVID-19 (a few samples of this study predate the infection). Cell type and time point are not known.

The V and J genes are TRBV5-1 and TRBJ1-2; D remains unclear. Germline V gene lookup returns CDR1 SGHRS and CDR2 YFSETQ. This CDR3 has 14 amino acids. V gave up 5 bases and J gave up 5 bases, with 16 bases separating them. CDR3 residues: CASRISSGEYGYTF. The CDR3, as DNA: TGCGCCAGCAGGATATCCTCCGGGGAGTATGGCTACACCTTC.

The rearrangement links TRBV7-3 to TRBJ2-2; 10 bases map to TRBD1. CDR1 and CDR2 (germline): SGHTA, FQGTGA. This CDR3 comprises 14 residues. The trim removed 5 bases at V and 4 bases at J, leaving 1 base unmatched. In nucleotides, the CDR3 is TGTGCCAGCAGCCGGGACAGGGGCACCGGGGAGCTGTTTTTT. This encodes CASSRDRGTGELFF. The full variable domain, completed using reference TRBV7-3 and TRBJ2-2, is GAGVSQTPSNKVTEKGKYVELRCDPISGHTALYWYRQSLGQGPEFLIYFQGTGAADDSGLPNDRFFAVRPEGSVSTLKIQRTERGDSAVYLCASSRDRGTGELFFGEGSRLTVL.

This clonotype was seen only a few times. The chain joins TRBV19 to TRBJ1-2, with D possibly being TRBD1 (5 bases). Germline CDR1 is LNHDA and CDR2 is SQIVND (reference sequence). V was clipped by 9 bases and J by 3 bases, with 14 bases between them. The length of the CDR3 is 13 residues. CDR3 residues: CASGGTVYYGYTF. DNA for the CDR3: TGTGCCAGCGGCGGGACCGTTTACTATGGCTACACCTTC.

There are a few counts of this clonotype. This sequence joins TRBV7-9 and TRBJ2-7; TRBD1 aligns across 8 bases. The CDR3 totals 16 residues. From germline, CDR1 is SEHNR and CDR2 FQNEAQ (reference sequence). J gave up 3 bases and V 5 bases, and 12 bases lay outside the gene matches. This chain's CDR3 is CASSRPGQGKSYEQYF. The CDR3 nucleotides are TGTGCCAGCAGCCGACCCGGACAGGGTAAGAGCTACGAGCAGTACTTC. Variable domain in full (rest from reference TRBV7-9 and TRBJ2-7): DTGVSQNPRHKITKRGQNVTFRCDPISEHNRLYWYRQTLGQGPEFLTYFQNEAQLEKSRLLSDRFSAERPKGSFSTLEIQRTEQGDSAMYLCASSRPGQGKSYEQYFGPGTRLTVT.

The V gene is TRBV24-1, the J gene TRBJ2-1, with 7 bases aligning to TRBD2. V lost 3 bases and J lost 2; bases outside the gene matches: 3. The CDR3 runs to 15 residues. CDR1 is KGHDR, CDR2 SFDVKD, per germline. The CDR3 here is CATSDTSATYNEQFF. DNA of the CDR3: TGTGCCACCAGTGATACTAGCGCGACCTACAATGAGCAGTTCTTC.

As concerns this clonotype: A junction end diverges from the germline sequence, so it may reflect a read error. This chain joins TRBV20-1 and TRBJ2-3, with 11 bases identical to TRBD2. CDR1 DFQATT and CDR2 SNEGSKA come from the germline V gene (reference sequence). The CDR3 is made up of 12 amino acids. The CDR3 is CSARPSSGGPHF. DNA of the CDR3: TGCAGTGCTAGACCCTCTAGCGGGGGGCCCCACTTT.

The chain uses TRBV6-1 and TRBJ2-3; 7 bases are a match to TRBD1. J was trimmed by 3 bases and V by 3 bases; bases with no gene match: 6. This CDR3 region has 15 residues. CDR1 is MNHNS, CDR2 SASEGT, per germline. In DNA form, the CDR3 reads TGTGCCAGCAGTGAGAGACAGGGTATGACAGATACGCAGTATTTT. As protein: CASSERQGMTDTQYF.

This clonotype has ten or more counts. The chain links TRBV7-8 to TRBJ1-2; the D gene is possibly TRBD1 (5 bases). Trimming pared 1 base from V and 6 bases from J, leaving 12 bases between. CDR3 length equals 14 residues. Germline CDR1 reads SGHVS; CDR2 reads FQNEAQ. CDR3 sequence (DNA): TGTGCCAGCAGCTTAGTTGAGGGGCGCGATGGCTACACCTTC. Its translation: CASSLVEGRDGYTF.

The V gene is TRBV12-3 or TRBV12-4, the J gene TRBJ1-1; 9 bases fit TRBD1. J was trimmed by 8 bases and V by 5 bases; bases with no gene match: 9. This CDR3 has 14 residues. The CDR3 spells CASSRVHRGPEAFF. The CDR3 coding sequence is TGTGCCAGCAGTCGGGTCCACAGGGGGCCCGAAGCTTTCTTT.

This clonotype appeared a few times. This chain uses TRBV2 with TRBJ2-3, with D possibly being TRBD2 (6 bases). Per germline, CDR1 SNHLY and CDR2 FYNNEI. Trimming removed 3 bases at V and 0 bases at J, with 13 bases between. This CDR3 has 16 residues. The CDR3 here is CASSDTFRGSTDTQYF. The DNA of the CDR3 is TGTGCCAGCAGTGATACGTTCCGGGGGAGCACAGATACGCAGTATTTT.

CDR3 nucleotides: TGTGCCAGCAGTTCAGCGGGGGGGGCGCACAATGAGCAGTTCTTC. Translated: CASSSAGGAHNEQFF. The chain links TRBV5-6 to TRBJ2-1; 10 bases are a match to TRBD2. The junction had 7 bases not matched to a gene; V was cut back by 5 bases and J by 5 bases. Germline lookup yields CDR1 SGHDT and CDR2 YYEEEE. This CDR3 is 15 amino acids long.

This clonotype was picked up one time. The rearrangement links TRBV28 to TRBJ2-5, with D tentatively TRBD2 (6 bases). This CDR3 has 14 amino acids. V gave up 5 bases and J gave up 1 base, with 11 bases separating them. Germline-derived CDR1 and CDR2 are MDHEN and SYDVKM. CDR3 sequence: CASSPRGIQETQYF. CDR3 in DNA: TGTGCCAGCAGTCCCCGCGGGATCCAAGAGACCCAGTACTTC.

The gene calls are TRBV7-9 and TRBJ1-1; 8 nucleotides line up with TRBD1. Per germline, CDR1 SEHNR and CDR2 FQNEAQ (reference sequence). V was clipped by 5 bases and J by 1 base; unmatched bases: 6. The CDR3 spans 15 residues. The CDR3, as DNA: TGTGCCAGCAGCCCATTACAGGGGGGGAACACTGAAGCTTTCTTT. It translates to CASSPLQGGNTEAFF.

This clonotype has just a few counts. V and J are TRBV4-3 and TRBJ2-1, with TRBD2 matching over 7 bases. This CDR3 has 17 residues. The V segment lost 0 bases and the J segment 7 bases; nucleotides outside the gene matches: 12. Germline V gene data show CDR1 as LGHNA and CDR2 as YSLEER. CDR3 in amino acids: CASSQDRASGLRNEQFF. The CDR3 DNA sequence: TGCGCCAGCAGCCAAGATAGGGCTAGCGGACTACGGAATGAGCAGTTCTTC.

This clonotype has more than one count but fewer than ten. The J gene is TRBJ2-4, the V gene TRBV4-2; tentative D call: TRBD2 (6 bases). Deletions cut 4 bases from V and 0 bases from J, with 19 bases between. Germline loops: CDR1 LGHNA, CDR2 YNFKEQ. There are 18 residues in the CDR3. This chain's CDR3 is CASSPLGLAQLAKNIQYF. In DNA, the CDR3 is TGTGCCAGCAGCCCCCTGGGGCTAGCGCAGCTAGCCAAAAACATTCAGTACTTC.

This clonotype appeared many times. The CDR3 DNA reads as TGTGCCAGCAGTTCCATATACGAGCAGTACTTC. Translating it yields CASSSIYEQYF. The V and J genes are TRBV12-3 or TRBV12-4 and TRBJ2-7; no firm D call. V gave up 4 bases and J gave up 4 bases, with 5 bases separating them. The CDR3 loop spans 11 amino acids.

The rearrangement uses TRBV18 and TRBJ1-5; D is possibly TRBD1 (6 bases). With 4 bases removed from V and 0 bases from J, the gap between germline ends came to 13 bases. This CDR3 comprises 16 residues. The germline V gene has CDR1 KGHSH and CDR2 LQKENI. DNA for the CDR3: TGTGCCAGCTCACTTCGGGACAAGCTTAGCAATCAGCCCCAGCATTTT. Translating it yields CASSLRDKLSNQPQHF.

The V call is TRBV20-1, the J call TRBJ2-1; D might be TRBD1 (6 bases). Germline CDR1 and CDR2: DFQATT and SNEGSKA (reference sequence). This CDR3 is built from 16 residues. V lost 0 bases and J lost 6, with 18 bases in between. CDR3 DNA sequence: TGCAGTGCTAGAGATCCTGGGGGCGTCGGGTCCAATGAGCAGTTCTTC. Residues: CSARDPGGVGSNEQFF.